What follows is one TCR beta chain and its context. Its antigen is currently unknown. Relative to the germline gene, one junction end is altered; a read error may explain this. Quantitative 5'-RACE with molecular barcodes generated TCR beta libraries. TCRdb fed the 5' RACE reads into MiXCR, producing one record per CDR3 protein. The sample shows a few hundred thousand distinct CDR3 sequences, just under 7.5% of them seen only once. This entry is derived from a study of CD8 T cells in ankylosing spondylitis. Study results and limitations: Within ankylosing spondylitis blood, a TCR beta motif made up of seven to nine highly homologous variants appeared to be characteristic.

Germline CDR1 SQVTM, CDR2 ANQGSEA. This CDR3 contains 14 residues. The chain carries TRBV29-1 and TRBJ2-1, with TRBD1 identical over 9 bases. The TCR originated in a male donor with ankylosing spondylitis. Sequencing was done on a sample of blood, either unsorted or a sorted T cell fraction (not recorded which). CDR3 region: CSLEGTGTYNEQFF. For the CDR3, the DNA is TGCAGCCTTGAGGGGACAGGGACCTACAATGAGCAGTTCTTC.